What follows is one T cell receptor (beta chain) and its context. The source of the sample is a study of blood T cell repertoires in COVID-19. Here immunoSEQ multiplex PCR was the method, and the copy in TCRdb shows in-frame clones only, minus some. The data hold some 48,000 clones, with around 83% observed a single time. This sequence was found in a human donor in a cohort sampled during active COVID-19. Sequenced: peripheral blood.

The chain's CDR3 is CASSSPGGLGHEQFF. The CDR3 DNA sequence: TGTGCCAGCAGTTCCCCGGGGGGCCTTGGGCATGAGCAGTTCTTC. The chain links TRBV6-6 to TRBJ2-1; weak D call: TRBD2 (7 bases). The CDR3 contains 15 residues. Trimming stripped 4 bases from V and 8 bases from J, with 18 bases between. Germline V gene lookup returns CDR1 MNHNY and CDR2 SVGAGI (reference sequence).